This T cell receptor (beta chain) appears in the sequencing data of a study of T cell responses to AZD1222 COVID-19 vaccine. Note on this clone: Mismatch with germline at one junction end may stem from a read error.

Sequenced by immunoSEQ multiplex PCR; TCRdb stores in-frame clones only, minus some. Of approximately 130,000 clones in the sample, 88% are singletons; the top ten hold 4.5% to 7%. Recipients boosted at about 4 weeks or about 12 weeks are pooled. The receptor was isolated from an adult who received the AZD1222 COVID-19 vaccine. The sample consisted of peripheral blood, taken 28 days after the second AZD1222 dose.

The CDR3 is CASSLEYGQYF. Written as DNA, the CDR3 is TGTGCCAGCAGCTTAGAGTACGGGCAGTACTTC. The V gene is TRBV7-9, the J gene TRBJ2-7; D is ambiguous. Germline CDR1 reads SEHNR; CDR2 reads FQNEAQ (reference sequence). The CDR3 covers 11 residues.